The rows below give T cell receptor beta chains drawn from one sample of a study of blood T cell repertoires in COVID-19. Clones were sequenced by immunoSEQ multiplex PCR, and TCRdb holds only the in-frame ones, with some missing. The sample holds about 58,000 clones, 70% to 90% seen once. The sequencing sample was made of peripheral blood. The source is a woman in her 70s with active COVID-19. Each CDR3 is given with its conserved first and last residue. A D gene is named only where the DNA matches it firmly. Only part of the rows carry a size: once, few, many, or a class if the clone is expanded.

j_call v_call clone_size d_call cdr3_nt cdr3_aa
TRBJ1-4 TRBV7-9 few TRBD1 TGTGCCAGCAGCTTAGGGCCAGGGGGCAAAACTAATGAAAAACTGTTTTTT CASSLGPGGKTNEKLFF
TRBJ1-5 TRBV28 NA NA TGTGCCAGCAGTTTATTTGCAGGAATTAGCAATCAGCCCCAGCATTTT CASSLFAGISNQPQHF
TRBJ2-3 TRBV12-3/TRBV12-4 NA NA TGTGCCAGCAGTTTCTTACCCGAGGATACGCAGTATTTT CASSFLPEDTQYF
TRBJ1-2 TRBV5-1 NA NA TGCGCCAGCAGCTTGGGGGCAGATTATCGTAATGGCTACACCTTC CASSLGADYRNGYTF
TRBJ1-2 TRBV7-6 NA TRBD1 TGTGCCAGCAGCCTAACAGGGGCGGCCGTCGCGTCTAGCTATGGCTACACCTTC CASSLTGAAVASSYGYTF
TRBJ1-1 TRBV14 NA NA TGTGCCAGCAGCCAAGGTGGGACTCGTGCTTTCTTT CASSQGGTRAFF
TRBJ2-1 TRBV11-3 once NA TGTGCCAGCAGCTTAGGGGGGAGGTTTGCCTACAATGAGCAGTTCTTC CASSLGGRFAYNEQFF
TRBJ2-7 TRBV5-6 NA NA TGTGCCAGCAGCTCCTGGGGAACTAGTTCCTACGAGCAGTACTTC CASSSWGTSSYEQYF
TRBJ1-1 TRBV15 few TRBD1 TGTGCCACCAGCAGTGCACAGGGGAGGAACACTGAAGCTTTCTTT CATSSAQGRNTEAFF
TRBJ2-1 TRBV7-3 NA NA TGTGCCAGCAGCTCCCAGGGAAATGAGCAGTTCTTC CASSSQGNEQFF
TRBJ1-4 TRBV28 NA TRBD1 TGTGCCAGCAGTCCCCCCGGGACAGCTGCAACTAATGAAAAACTGTTTTTT CASSPPGTAATNEKLFF
TRBJ2-1 TRBV2 NA TRBD1 TGTGCCAGCAGTCCCGGGACAGGGGACGAGCAGTTCTTC CASSPGTGDEQFF
TRBJ1-6 TRBV30 NA NA TGTGCCTGGAGTGTAAAGAGGGATAATTCACCCCTCCACTTT CAWSVKRDNSPLHF
TRBJ2-7 TRBV30 few NA TGTGCCTGGGGGCCCGGGACTGTCTACGAGCAGTACTTC CAWGPGTVYEQYF
TRBJ1-5 TRBV19 NA TRBD1 TGTGCCAGTAGTTCTTTCGGAGACAGGGGCCAGCCCCAGCATTTT CASSSFGDRGQPQHF
TRBJ2-5 TRBV7-3 NA TRBD2 TGTGCCAGCAGCTTAAGGGGTACTAGCGAAGAGACCCAGTACTTC CASSLRGTSEETQYF
TRBJ2-7 TRBV24-1 NA NA TGTGCCACCAGTGATCGCAGGGTAAACGAGCAGTACTTC CATSDRRVNEQYF
TRBJ1-2 TRBV5-6 NA NA TGTGCCAGCAGCCCCTCTAGGGAGATTAACTATGGCTACACCTTC CASSPSREINYGYTF
TRBJ2-1 TRBV7-7 NA TRBD1 TGTGCTAGCAGCTTAAGGGGGCTAGGGAATGAGCAGTTCTTC CASSLRGLGNEQFF
TRBJ2-2 TRBV24-1 NA NA TGTGCCACAACCACAGGGAACACCGGGGAGCTGTTTTTT CATTTGNTGELFF
TRBJ1-5 TRBV29-1 NA NA TGCAGCGTTGGAGAGCCTACCAGGAGCAATCAGCCCCAGCATTTT CSVGEPTRSNQPQHF
TRBJ1-5 TRBV30 NA NA TGTGCCTGGAGTGGCGAAAATAATCAGCCCCAGCATTTT CAWSGENNQPQHF
TRBJ1-2 TRBV29-1 NA NA TGCAGCGTTGGGGCCGGAAGTGGGGCGTATGGCTACACCTTC CSVGAGSGAYGYTF
TRBJ2-5 TRBV5-1 NA NA TGCGCCAGCAGTAGGGACTGGGGAGAGACCCAGTACTTC CASSRDWGETQYF
TRBJ2-7 TRBV30 NA TRBD2 TGTGCCTGGACCGTCCCTCGGGCTAGCGGAACTTACGAGCAGTACTTC CAWTVPRASGTYEQYF
TRBJ1-3 TRBV28 NA NA TGTGCCAGCAGAAGATCCGGGGTTTCTGGAAACACCATATATTTT CASRRSGVSGNTIYF
TRBJ1-1 TRBV5-1 NA NA TGCGCCAGCAGCTCCGAGGCGAGGAACACTGAAGCTTTCTTT CASSSEARNTEAFF
TRBJ2-7 TRBV29-1 NA TRBD2 TGCAGCGTTGAAGATAGCGGGTACGAGCAGTACTTC CSVEDSGYEQYF
TRBJ1-3 TRBV28 NA NA TGTGCCAGCAGTTTATCCCGGTATTTAAACACCATATATTTT CASSLSRYLNTIYF
TRBJ1-1 TRBV6-5 NA NA TGTGCCAGCACCCCTTCGGGGGGGAACCCTGAAGCTTTCTTT CASTPSGGNPEAFF
TRBJ1-1 TRBV27 NA NA TGTGCCAGCAGTTTAATCCCTTCGACAGGCCTGAGCACTGAAGCTTTCTTT CASSLIPSTGLSTEAFF
TRBJ1-4 TRBV18 NA NA TGTGCCAGCTCACCTATTCCCCTCTTTGGGGACAATAATGAAAAACTGTTTTTT CASSPIPLFGDNNEKLFF
TRBJ1-4 TRBV18 NA NA TGTGCCAGCTCCCCTAGGGGGGAAAAACTGTTTTTT CASSPRGEKLFF
TRBJ1-2 TRBV6-2/TRBV6-3 NA TRBD1 TGTGCCAGCAGCCCGGGACAGATCTATGGCTACACCTTC CASSPGQIYGYTF
TRBJ2-1 TRBV7-2 few TRBD2 TGTGCCAGCAGCTTAGGTTTAGCGGGCTACAATGAGCAGTTCTTC CASSLGLAGYNEQFF
TRBJ2-1 TRBV2 NA TRBD1 TGTGCCAGCAGTCAGACACAGGGGGGCTCTCTCGATGAGCAGTTCTTC CASSQTQGGSLDEQFF
TRBJ2-7 TRBV18 NA NA TGTGCCAGCTCAGATGGTTCCGGGTCTCTCTGGGAGCAGTACTTC CASSDGSGSLWEQYF
TRBJ2-5 TRBV28 NA NA TGTGCCAGCACCGGAGGTGAGGGGGTAACGGAGACCCAGTACTTC CASTGGEGVTETQYF
TRBJ2-7 TRBV5-1 NA NA TGCGCCAGCAGCTTACGGTCCACCTACGAGCAGTACTTC CASSLRSTYEQYF
TRBJ2-5 TRBV5-1 NA TRBD1 TGCGCCAGCAGCTTGGCCGGGACAGGGGAAGGCCAGGAGACCCAGTACTTC CASSLAGTGEGQETQYF
TRBJ2-1 TRBV2 NA TRBD2 TGTGCCAGCAAGGCGGGAGGATCCAATGAGCAGTTCTTC CASKAGGSNEQFF
TRBJ1-1 TRBV3-1/TRBV3-2 NA NA TGTGCCAGCAGCCAAGATTGGGGGGGGAAAGGCACTGAAGCTTTCTTT CASSQDWGGKGTEAFF
TRBJ1-1 TRBV12-3/TRBV12-4 NA NA TGTGCCAGCAGACCCTCAGGTGCTGAAGCTTTCTTT CASRPSGAEAFF